The 24 T cell receptor beta chains below come from one sample, sequenced in a study of monozygotic twins with inflammatory bowel disease. For each CDR3 protein, TCRdb gives one entry from its re-call of the 5' RACE reads, without DNA. This sample contains more than 350,000 distinct CDR3 sequences. Sequences were obtained from blood. The source is a human donor with ulcerative colitis or Crohn's disease, or a healthy co-twin of an affected twin (not recorded which).

The chain employs TRBV7-3 and TRBJ2-2; the TCRdb D gene call, TRBD1, has no DNA to confirm it. This CDR3 has 17 amino acids. The germline gives CDR1 SGHTA, CDR2 FQGTGA. This CDR3 reads CASSLTVTGRNTGELFF.

The V and J genes are TRBV12-3 or TRBV12-4 and TRBJ2-5. The CDR3 spans 13 residues. The CDR3 sequence is CASSFRVQETQYF.

The V and J genes are TRBV7-2 and TRBJ1-2; as DNA is missing, the TRBD1 call by TCRdb cannot be tested. This CDR3 region has 14 residues. Germline V gives CDR1 SGHTA, CDR2 FQGNSA. CDR3: CASSRDRADYGYTF.

The V call is TRBV12-3 or TRBV12-4, the J call TRBJ1-5; the D gene TCRdb calls, TRBD1, cannot be checked with no DNA. The CDR3 covers 13 residues. CDR3 sequence: CASSLSQGQPQHF.

The chain combines TRBV7-2 with TRBJ2-7; TCRdb calls TRBD2, which cannot be checked without DNA. This CDR3 has 15 residues. Germline lookup yields CDR1 SGHTA and CDR2 FQGNSA. CDR3 residues: CASSLKRAATYEQYF.

J is TRBJ2-7 and V is TRBV12-3 or TRBV12-4. This CDR3 has 14 amino acids. This CDR3 is CASSLTDRSYEQYF.

J is TRBJ1-1 and V is TRBV5-1. The CDR3 contains 16 residues. Germline V gives CDR1 SGHRS, CDR2 YFSETQ. The CDR3 region is CASSFSGSFKNTEAFF.

The CDR3 loop is CASSLSGRNTEAFF. The chain recombines TRBV5-1 with TRBJ1-1. This CDR3 spans 14 amino acids. The germline CDR1 and CDR2 sequences are SGHRS and YFSETQ.

The chain is built from TRBV7-9 and TRBJ2-1; the D call of TRBD1 rests on TCRdb alone, since no DNA is present to check it. Germline V gives CDR1 SEHNR, CDR2 FQNEAQ (reference sequence). There are 16 residues in the CDR3. The CDR3 spells CASSLGPVPVYNEQFF.

The chain is built from TRBV25-1 and TRBJ2-1; the D gene TCRdb calls, TRBD2, cannot be checked with no DNA. This CDR3 has 12 amino acids. From germline, CDR1 is MGHDK and CDR2 SYGVNS. The CDR3 loop reads CASSDPPNEQFF.

The CDR3 here is CASSQEGTPRSPLHF. This chain joins TRBV4-2 and TRBJ1-6. The CDR3 has 15 amino acids. Germline lookup yields CDR1 LGHNA and CDR2 YNFKEQ.

J is TRBJ2-1 and V is TRBV7-2; TCRdb's D call of TRBD1 is untestable without DNA. Germline-derived CDR1 and CDR2 are SGHTA and FQGNSA. This CDR3 region has 15 residues. CDR3 loop: CASSAPGQGSNEQFF.

The chain uses TRBV7-2 and TRBJ1-1; TCRdb's D gene call, TRBD1, goes unchecked for lack of DNA. Germline V gene data show CDR1 as SGHTA and CDR2 as FQGNSA. CDR3 length: 16 residues. This CDR3 is CASSQRQGAALTEAFF. The whole variable domain, filled in from reference TRBV7-2 and TRBJ1-1, reads GAGVSQSPSNKVTEKGKDVELRCDPISGHTALYWYRQSLGQGLEFLIYFQGNSAPDKSGLPSDRFSAERTGGSVSTLTIQRTQQEDSAVYLCASSQRQGAALTEAFFGQGTRLTVV.

The chain uses TRBV4-3 and TRBJ2-3; TCRdb's D call, TRBD2, is unchecked because there is no DNA. This CDR3 is 17 amino acids long. Germline V gene lookup returns CDR1 LGHNA and CDR2 YSLEER. The CDR3 region is CASSQGGTSDITDTQYF.

This chain joins TRBV12-3 or TRBV12-4 and TRBJ2-1; TCRdb indicates TRBD1, and absent DNA this call remains unverified. The CDR3 is 17 residues long. CDR3 residues: CASSFVGTGDLHNEQFF.

This clonotype is called medium-sized based on its frequency. The chain has TRBV7-8 and TRBJ1-2; the D call of TRBD1 rests on TCRdb alone, since no DNA is present to check it. The length of the CDR3 is 15 residues. CDR1 is SGHVS, CDR2 FQNEAQ, per germline. Here the CDR3 reads CASSSATGGRYGYTF.

This sequence joins TRBV2 and TRBJ2-2. This CDR3 has 14 amino acids. From germline, CDR1 is SNHLY and CDR2 FYNNEI. This chain's CDR3 is CASSVGSGTGELFF.

The V gene is TRBV5-1, the J gene TRBJ2-3; TCRdb's D call of TRBD2 is untestable without DNA. CDR1 SGHRS and CDR2 YFSETQ come from the germline V gene. This CDR3 is 22 amino acids long. The chain's CDR3 is CASSPLGTTSGRADRNTDTQYF.

V is TRBV7-9 and J is TRBJ1-2. The CDR3 has 15 residues. Germline-derived CDR1 and CDR2 are SEHNR and FQNEAQ (reference sequence). The CDR3 region is CASSLSEALSYGYTF. Combining the CDR3 with reference TRBV7-9 and TRBJ1-2 gives the whole variable domain DTGVSQNPRHKITKRGQNVTFRCDPISEHNRLYWYRQTLGQGPEFLTYFQNEAQLEKSRLLSDRFSAERPKGSFSTLEIQRTEQGDSAMYLCASSLSEALSYGYTFGSGTRLTVV.

The rearrangement uses TRBV6-5 and TRBJ2-7; TCRdb's D call of TRBD1 is untestable without DNA. The CDR3 has 15 amino acids. Germline CDR1 reads MNHEY; CDR2 reads SVGAGI. The CDR3 reads CASSYSQRSRYEQYF.

The J gene is TRBJ2-2, the V gene TRBV4-1. The germline V gene encodes CDR1 MGHRA and CDR2 YSYEKL. The CDR3 consists of 13 residues. The chain's CDR3 is CASSQGGIGELFF.

The CDR3 sequence: CASSFGTAGRNTIYF. V usage is TRBV5-1 and J usage is TRBJ1-3. Germline CDR1 and CDR2: SGHRS and YFSETQ. The CDR3 extends over 15 amino acids.

The J gene is TRBJ2-1, the V gene TRBV7-9; TCRdb selects TRBD2, and the lack of DNA leaves this call unchecked. The CDR3 runs 16 residues. The germline V gene has CDR1 SEHNR and CDR2 FQNEAQ (reference sequence). CDR3 amino acids: CASSSVGPGSYNEQFF.

The chain is built from TRBV24-1 and TRBJ1-4; with no DNA, the TCRdb D assignment of TRBD1 cannot be verified. Germline V CDR1 and CDR2: KGHDR, SFDVKD. The CDR3 loop spans 16 amino acids. CDR3 residues: CATSDPGQATNEKLFF.